Following are 19 T cell receptor beta chains from one sample sequenced in a study of identical twins. TCRdb re-called the 5' RACE reads with MiXCR, one entry per CDR3 protein. The sample shows 600,000 to 850,000 distinct CDR3 sequences, 18% of them seen only once. The same specimen was also included in a second study, on T cells expressing NK-cell markers.

The sequencing sample was made of PBMCs. The source of these receptors is a woman aged 18-29 years in good health.

This chain joins TRBV10-3 and TRBJ2-1; tentatively, D is TRBD1 or TRBD2 (6 bases each). Germline V gene sequence: CDR1 ENHRY, CDR2 SYGVKD. The CDR3 is 12 residues long. Trimming stripped 8 bases from V and 10 bases from J, with 15 bases between. DNA for the CDR3: TGTGCCATCGCCGAGGGGGGCCTGGAGCAGTTCTTC. Translated: CAIAEGGLEQFF.

There are a few counts of this clonotype. This chain connects TRBV4-3 to TRBJ2-3; tentatively, D is TRBD2 (5 bases). Between the trimmed V and J ends, which lost 3 bases and 4 bases, there was a span of 11 bases. This CDR3 region has 14 residues. Germline V gene lookup returns CDR1 LGHNA and CDR2 YSLEER. In nucleotides, the CDR3 is TGCGCCAGCAGCCACGGAGGCCAGGCAGATACGCAGTATTTT. This gives the protein CASSHGGQADTQYF.

This clonotype was recorded a few times. The rearrangement links TRBV10-3 to TRBJ2-1; TRBD2 aligns across 9 bases. In germline, CDR1 is ENHRY, CDR2 SYGVKD. V shed 7 bases, J shed 5 bases, and the junction held 9 bases outside the gene matches. The CDR3 consists of 15 residues. CDR3 protein: CAINSWSGGNNEQFF. CDR3 DNA: TGTGCCATCAACTCGTGGAGCGGGGGGAACAATGAGCAGTTCTTC.

This clonotype was detected only a few times. This chain links TRBV7-6 with TRBJ2-5; D remains unclear. The CDR3 runs 14 residues. Germline values: CDR1 SGHVS, CDR2 FNYEAQ. V lost 5 bases, J lost 5 bases, and 15 bases lay in between. The CDR3 spells CASSPQPVGETQYF. CDR3 in DNA: TGTGCCAGCAGCCCACAGCCGGTAGGGGAGACCCAGTACTTC.

There are a few counts of this clonotype. This sequence joins TRBV12-3 or TRBV12-4 and TRBJ2-7; D assignment may be TRBD1 or TRBD2 (5 bases each). This CDR3 is 18 amino acids long. V gave up 3 bases and J gave up 0 bases, with 21 bases separating them. CDR3 sequence: CASSLGDADGPSSYEQYF. CDR3 nucleotide sequence: TGTGCCAGCAGTTTGGGGGACGCCGATGGCCCCAGCTCCTACGAGCAGTACTTC.

The chain employs TRBV3-1 and TRBJ1-2; 9 nucleotides align to TRBD1. The CDR3 is made up of 15 amino acids. The J segment lost 8 bases and the V segment lost 5 bases, leaving 12 bases of the junction unmatched. Germline CDR1 reads LGHDT; CDR2 reads YNNKEL (reference sequence). CDR3 sequence: CASSNRDRAPGGYTF. CDR3 DNA: TGTGCCAGCAGCAACCGGGACAGGGCTCCCGGAGGCTACACCTTC. Variable domain in full (rest from reference TRBV3-1 and TRBJ1-2): DTAVSQTPKYLVTQMGNDKSIKCEQNLGHDTMYWYKQDSKKFLKIMFSYNNKELIINETVPNRFSPKSPDKAHLNLHINSLELGDSAVYFCASSNRDRAPGGYTFGSGTRLTVV.

The chain has TRBV4-1 and TRBJ2-5, with TRBD1 identical over 7 bases. The CDR3 is made up of 16 amino acids. V lost 3 bases, J lost 1 base, and 8 bases stayed unmatched. Germline V lookup: CDR1 MGHRA, CDR2 YSYEKL. Written as DNA, the CDR3 is TGCGCCAGCAGCCATTACGGGACAGCGGTCCAAGAGACCCAGTACTTC. Translating gives CASSHYGTAVQETQYF.

This clonotype was seen at least ten times. The chain couples TRBV10-3 to TRBJ2-1; 7 bases match TRBD1. V gave up 4 bases and J gave up 1 base; unmatched junction bases: 19. The germline gives CDR1 ENHRY, CDR2 SYGVKD. CDR3 length: 20 amino acids. CDR3 in DNA: TGTGCCATCAGTGGGCGAGCAGGGGGTAATCGCGGGTGGTCCTACAATGAGCAGTTCTTC. It codes for CAISGRAGGNRGWSYNEQFF.

The V gene is TRBV19, the J gene TRBJ2-1; 9 nucleotides align to TRBD2. This CDR3 comprises 15 residues. Unmatched junction bases numbered 10, after V lost 6 bases and J lost 7 bases. The germline gives CDR1 LNHDA, CDR2 SQIVND (reference sequence). CDR3 sequence reads: CASRWAGGPGNEQFF. DNA for the CDR3: TGTGCCAGTAGATGGGCGGGAGGGCCAGGGAATGAGCAGTTCTTC.

At least ten counts were recorded for this clonotype. The chain employs TRBV5-5 and TRBJ2-3; TRBD1 matches at 7 bases. The V and J ends lost 0 bases and 2 bases, in that order; junction bases with no gene match: 9. The CDR3 extends over 17 amino acids. The germline V gene encodes CDR1 SGHKS and CDR2 YYEKEE (reference sequence). CDR3 coding DNA: TGTGCCAGCAGCTTGGCCTGGGGGACAGCAGCCACAGATACGCAGTATTTT. Protein: CASSLAWGTAATDTQYF.

The chain couples TRBV12-3 or TRBV12-4 to TRBJ1-1; TRBD1 aligns across 7 bases. The V segment lost 5 bases and the J segment 5 bases; nucleotides outside the gene matches: 14. This CDR3 has 16 amino acids. CDR3 loop: CASSPKSGGIETEAFF. CDR3 DNA sequence: TGTGCCAGCAGTCCTAAGTCAGGGGGTATCGAGACTGAAGCTTTCTTT.

This clonotype was seen a few times. This rearrangement joins TRBV10-2 to TRBJ2-7, with 8 bases that match TRBD2. Germline CDR1 WSHSY, CDR2 SAAADI. V dropped 5 bases and J dropped 0; count of bases not matched to a gene: 15. The CDR3 covers 18 residues. Here the CDR3 DNA reads TGCGCCAGCAGTCGGGGGGATGGCTCTAGCGGGCCCTCCTACGAGCAGTACTTC. Its translation: CASSRGDGSSGPSYEQYF.

The gene calls are TRBV7-2 and TRBJ2-5, with D unresolved. Germline lookup yields CDR1 SGHTA and CDR2 FQGNSA. V gave up 2 bases and J gave up 4 bases, with 5 bases separating them. The CDR3 spans 12 residues. The DNA of the CDR3 is TGTGCCAGCAGCTTAATTCGAGAGACCCAGTACTTC. Protein product: CASSLIRETQYF.

This clonotype turned up a few times. V and J are TRBV20-1 and TRBJ2-1; TRBD2 matches 7 bases. Trimming removed 2 bases from V and 5 bases from J; junction bases left unmatched: 6. This CDR3 region has 14 residues. Germline V CDR1 and CDR2: DFQATT, SNEGSKA (reference sequence). CDR3 region: CSARKTSRNNEQFF. The CDR3 DNA follows: TGCAGTGCTAGAAAGACTAGCAGGAACAATGAGCAGTTCTTC.

This clonotype was seen a handful of times. The chain is built from TRBV29-1 and TRBJ2-2, with D possibly matching TRBD1 (7 bases). CDR3 length: 11 residues. Trimming removed 7 bases from V and 7 bases from J, with 10 bases in between. The germline gives CDR1 SQVTM, CDR2 ANQGSEA. As DNA, the CDR3 is TGCAGCGCTCAGGGGGGCGGGGAGCTGTTTTTT. The encoded protein is CSAQGGGELFF.

V and J are TRBV4-3 and TRBJ2-1, with D uncertain. The germline V and J ends were trimmed by 0 bases and 7 bases, with 7 bases remaining between them. Germline V gives CDR1 LGHNA, CDR2 YSLEER. The CDR3 length is 13 residues. The DNA for the CDR3 is TGCGCCAGCAGCCAAGATATGGGGAATGAGCAGTTCTTC. Encoded protein: CASSQDMGNEQFF.

This clonotype was counted only a few times. V usage is TRBV6-5 and J usage is TRBJ2-7; 10 bases fit TRBD1. The CDR3 runs 17 residues. V lost 2 bases and J lost 3; bases outside the gene matches: 10. Per germline, CDR1 MNHEY and CDR2 SVGAGI. The CDR3 DNA follows: TGTGCCAGCAGTTACGGGACAGGGGCCCGAATATTCTACGAGCAGTACTTC. Translation: CASSYGTGARIFYEQYF.

This clonotype came up a few times. This sequence joins TRBV3-1 and TRBJ1-2; TRBD1 aligns across 9 bases. Trimming cost V 4 bases and J 8 bases; bases outside gene matches: 11. The CDR3 extends over 15 amino acids. The germline V gene has CDR1 LGHDT and CDR2 YNNKEL (reference sequence). The CDR3 here is CASSPVGTGPQGYTF. CDR3 nucleotide sequence: TGTGCCAGCAGCCCAGTAGGGACAGGGCCTCAAGGCTACACCTTC.

This clonotype was seen many times. The chain joins TRBV4-2 to TRBJ1-5; 8 nucleotides align to TRBD1. Per germline, CDR1 LGHNA and CDR2 YNFKEQ. Germline trimming cut 0 bases from V and 6 bases from J; bases unmatched to any gene: 4. This CDR3 has 15 residues. The CDR3 is CASSQDRGHGQPQHF. The CDR3 DNA reads TGTGCCAGCAGCCAAGACAGGGGGCATGGTCAGCCCCAGCATTTT.